This T cell receptor beta chain was captured by sequencing in a study of cytomegalovirus exposure and HLA in healthy donors. Comments on this clone: Its antigen is not known.

PCR primers comprised 60 Vbeta and 13 Jbeta primers. Only in-frame clones appear in the TCRdb table, and some are missing; sequencing was by immunoSEQ multiplex PCR. Of around 100,000 clones in the sample, roughly 79% were seen once. Overall study findings and caveats: CMV serostatus was the sole immune exposure data available. Among the sequence variants, a highly shared cluster was likely an artifact of sequencing.

What was sequenced was PBMCs. This TCR came from a man aged 50 to 60 in good health and CMV-seropositive.

The CDR3 region has the DNA TGCAGCGCGAAAGGACTAGCGCACTACGAGCAGTACTTC. Its translation: CSAKGLAHYEQYF. The gene calls are TRBV29-1 and TRBJ2-5, with 9 positions matching TRBD2. The DNA end favors TRBJ2-7, so the J call may be wrong. The length of the CDR3 is 13 residues. Per the germline V gene, CDR1 is SQVTM and CDR2 is ANQGSEA.